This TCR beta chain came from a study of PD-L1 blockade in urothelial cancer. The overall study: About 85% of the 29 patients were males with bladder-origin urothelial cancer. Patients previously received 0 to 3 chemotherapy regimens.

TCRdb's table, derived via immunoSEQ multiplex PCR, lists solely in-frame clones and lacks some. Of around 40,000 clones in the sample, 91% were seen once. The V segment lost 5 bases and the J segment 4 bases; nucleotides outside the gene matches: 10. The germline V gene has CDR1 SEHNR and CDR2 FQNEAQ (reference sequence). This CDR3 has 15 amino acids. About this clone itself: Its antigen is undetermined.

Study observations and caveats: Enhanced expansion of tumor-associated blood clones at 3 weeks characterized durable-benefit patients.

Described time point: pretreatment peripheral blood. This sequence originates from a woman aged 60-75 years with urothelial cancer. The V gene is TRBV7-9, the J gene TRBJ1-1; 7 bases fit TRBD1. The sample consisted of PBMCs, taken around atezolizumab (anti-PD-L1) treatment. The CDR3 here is CASSPTTGPSTEAFF. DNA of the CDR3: TGTGCCAGCAGCCCTACGACAGGGCCTTCCACTGAAGCTTTCTTT.